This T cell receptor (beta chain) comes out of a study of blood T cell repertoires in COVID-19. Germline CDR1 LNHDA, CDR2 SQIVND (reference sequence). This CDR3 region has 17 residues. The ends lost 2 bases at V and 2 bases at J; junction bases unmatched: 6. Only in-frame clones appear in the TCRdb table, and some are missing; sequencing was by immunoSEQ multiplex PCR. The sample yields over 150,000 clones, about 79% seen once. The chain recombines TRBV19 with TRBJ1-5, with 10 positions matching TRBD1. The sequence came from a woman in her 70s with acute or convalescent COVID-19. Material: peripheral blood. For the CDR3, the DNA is TGTGCCAGTAGTATACTAGGGACAGGGGACGGCAATCAGCCCCAGCATTTT. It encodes CASSILGTGDGNQPQHF.